This paragraph covers one T cell receptor beta chain sequence. This entry is derived from a study of control samples from healthy donors and cancer patients. Sequenced by immunoSEQ multiplex PCR; TCRdb stores in-frame clones only, minus some. The data contain fewer than 85,000 clones, about 95% of them singletons. The receptor was derived from a woman in her 30s in good health. Sequenced: blood.

Here the CDR3 reads CSVAGAGNTIYF. The CDR3 DNA follows: TGCAGCGTCGCCGGAGCTGGAAACACCATATATTTT. The chain is built from TRBV29-1 and TRBJ1-3, with no clear D. The CDR3 covers 12 residues. V dropped 6 bases and J dropped 2 bases, with 8 bases sitting between them. The germline CDR1 and CDR2 sequences are SQVTM and ANQGSEA.